This entry lists 14 T cell receptor beta chains sequenced from one sample in a study of blood T cell repertoires in COVID-19. Profiled with immunoSEQ multiplex PCR; TCRdb holds only in-frame clones, not every one. The sample has roughly 80,000 clones, approximately 93% seen once. The sequenced material came from peripheral blood. All receptors come from a man in his fifties or sixties with COVID-19, enrolled during active disease.

This chain connects TRBV10-2 to TRBJ2-2, with TRBD1 as a possible D gene (6 bases). With 6 bases removed from V and 1 base from J, the gap between germline ends came to 9 bases. Looked up from germline, CDR1 is WSHSY and CDR2 is SAAADI. The CDR3 consists of 14 residues. The CDR3 DNA is TGCGCCAGCAGCACGACAGGGAACACCGGGGAGCTGTTTTTT. Translated, it gives CASSTTGNTGELFF.

This sequence joins TRBV18 and TRBJ2-3; tentatively, D is TRBD1 (5 bases). The CDR3 is 14 residues long. The V and J ends lost 6 bases and 5 bases respectively, with 15 bases between them. Germline-derived CDR1 and CDR2 are KGHSH and LQKENI. Here the CDR3 DNA reads TGTGCCAGCTCTCCAGGCCCTCAGGGAGATACGCAGTATTTT. Translation gives CASSPGPQGDTQYF.

The chain has TRBV3-1 (or the pseudogene TRBV3-2) and TRBJ1-4; maybe TRBD1 (6 bases). This CDR3 is built from 12 residues. Germline CDR1 and CDR2: LGHDT and YNNKEL (reference sequence). In DNA, the CDR3 is TGTGGATCAAGGCAGGGGCATGAAAAACTGTTTTTT. This sequence encodes CGSRQGHEKLFF.

This clone was picked up one time. This chain uses TRBV2 with TRBJ2-7; 9 bases agree with TRBD1. This CDR3 is 14 amino acids long. After removal of 5 bases from V and 4 bases from J, the junction contained 6 bases not matched to a gene. The germline V gene has CDR1 SNHLY and CDR2 FYNNEI. CDR3 sequence (DNA): TGTGCCAGCAGTCCCTCGGGACAGGGTTACGAGCAGTACGTC. Protein sequence: CASSPSGQGYEQYV.

J is TRBJ2-2 and V is TRBV10-1; D not resolved. Per the germline V gene, CDR1 is WNHNN and CDR2 is SYGVQD (reference sequence). Deletions cut 5 bases from V and 4 bases from J, with 8 bases between. The CDR3 contains 13 residues. The CDR3 nucleotides read TGCGCCAGCAGTCCCCAATCCACCGGGGAGCTGTTTTTT. Translation: CASSPQSTGELFF.

V and J are TRBV4-3 and TRBJ1-2; 8 nucleotides line up with TRBD1. Germline CDR1 is LGHNA and CDR2 is YSLEER. The V segment lost 0 bases and the J segment 7 bases; nucleotides outside the gene matches: 10. This CDR3 is built from 16 residues. The CDR3 region is CASSQEGTQGAFGYTF. In DNA, the CDR3 is TGCGCCAGCAGCCAAGAGGGGACCCAGGGGGCGTTTGGCTACACCTTC.

CDR3 nucleotides: TGTGCCAGCATCGATTCCCGGACAGGGAGTGAAAAACTGTTTTTT. Translated, it gives CASIDSRTGSEKLFF. The rearrangement joins TRBV25-1 to TRBJ1-4; TRBD1 matches 8 bases. With V trimmed by 7 bases and J by 7 bases, 11 bases remained unmatched. The CDR3 totals 15 residues. Germline lookup yields CDR1 MGHDK and CDR2 SYGVNS.

This chain links TRBV4-1 with TRBJ2-5; TRBD2 might be the D (5 bases). Trimming took off 4 bases at V and 4 bases at J, with 19 bases between the two ends. Germline V gives CDR1 MGHRA, CDR2 YSYEKL. This CDR3 spans 16 amino acids. The CDR3 bases are TGCGCCAGCAGCCCCCTGATGGTGGAGGTAGGAGAGACCCAGTACTTC. Translating it yields CASSPLMVEVGETQYF.

V usage is TRBV7-2 and J usage is TRBJ2-5, with D unclear. The germline CDR1 and CDR2 sequences are SGHTA and FQGNSA. The CDR3 runs 14 residues. V dropped 5 bases and J dropped 1 base, with 11 bases sitting between them. In DNA, the CDR3 is TGTGCCAGCAGCGAGCGCCGGCTCCAAGAGACCCAGTACTTC. Protein sequence: CASSERRLQETQYF.

This chain connects TRBV6-5 to TRBJ2-1, with a weak D call TRBD1 (5 bases). Trimming stripped 6 bases from V and 9 bases from J, with 9 bases between. The germline V gene has CDR1 MNHEY and CDR2 SVGAGI. The CDR3 has 11 residues. CDR3 sequence reads: CASRGPSEQFF. In DNA form, the CDR3 reads TGTGCCAGCAGGGGGCCGAGTGAGCAGTTCTTC.

The gene calls are TRBV6-5 and TRBJ2-1; tentatively, D is TRBD1 (6 bases). V was cut by 7 bases and J by 1 base, with 11 bases left in between. The CDR3 totals 14 residues. CDR1 and CDR2 from the germline V gene are MNHEY and SVGAGI. CDR3 DNA sequence: TGTGCCAGCAAGACACAGGGATCCTACAATGAGCAGTTCTTC. It encodes CASKTQGSYNEQFF.

This clone was seen once. The gene calls are TRBV5-1 and TRBJ2-7; a possible D gene is TRBD1 (6 bases). Trimming pared 3 bases from V and 4 bases from J, leaving 14 bases between. Germline V CDR1 and CDR2: SGHRS, YFSETQ. The CDR3 runs to 14 residues. Here the CDR3 DNA reads TGCGCCAGCAGCTCTCCGGACAGACTGTACGAGCAGTACTTC. Protein: CASSSPDRLYEQYF. Looking up the rest from reference TRBV5-1 and TRBJ2-7 gives the full variable domain: KAGVTQTPRYLIKTRGQQVTLSCSPISGHRSVSWYQQTPGQGLQFLFEYFSETQRNKGNFPGRFSGRQFSNSRSEMNVSTLELGDSALYLCASSSPDRLYEQYFGPGTRLTVT.

The chain couples TRBV6-1 to TRBJ2-1; 7 bases agree with TRBD1. The CDR3 runs to 16 residues. In germline, CDR1 is MNHNS, CDR2 SASEGT. V gave up 2 bases and J gave up 1 base; unmatched junction bases: 5. CDR3 DNA: TGTGCCAGCAGTGAATGGGTACAGGGGTCCTACAATGAGCAGTTCTTC. Protein: CASSEWVQGSYNEQFF.

The CDR3 coding sequence is TGCAGCGTTACGCCGGGATCGAACGAGCAGTACTTC. Its protein is CSVTPGSNEQYF. The J gene is TRBJ2-7, the V gene TRBV29-1; D might be TRBD2 (5 bases). V lost 5 bases, J lost 5 bases, and 13 bases lay in between. The CDR3 contains 12 residues. CDR1 SQVTM and CDR2 ANQGSEA come from the germline V gene.